This T cell receptor (beta chain) appears in the sequencing data of a study of T cell repertoires in cytomegalovirus infection. Background on the study: Evidence of both CMV infection and a matching HLA type came from public TCR beta signatures.

CDR3 length: 23 amino acids. V lost 3 bases and J lost 3; bases outside the gene matches: 27. Germline CDR1 reads SGHTA; CDR2 reads FQGNSA. Using its own MiXCR run on the reads, TCRdb lists one record per CDR3 protein. Of a few hundred thousand distinct CDR3 sequences listed, more than 30% are singletons. This clonotype was seen at least ten times. Its antigen is not identified. This TCR was sampled from a human donor in good health (CMV status not recorded). Some clones in this sample may be carry-over from other donors' samples. The source material was cultured PBMCs, sampled from culture after CMV antigen stimulation. The rearrangement joins TRBV7-2 to TRBJ2-1; 9 bases match TRBD2. DNA for the CDR3: TGTGCCAGCAGCTTCGCCACAAGTCTATTTGGCGGGAGGGCTGGGATGGGCTACAATGAGCAGTTCTTC. Amino acid sequence: CASSFATSLFGGRAGMGYNEQFF. The full variable domain, with the rest looked up from reference TRBV7-2 and TRBJ2-1, is GAGVSQSPSNKVTEKGKDVELRCDPISGHTALYWYRQSLGQGLEFLIYFQGNSAPDKSGLPSDRFSAERTGGSVSTLTIQRTQQEDSAVYLCASSFATSLFGGRAGMGYNEQFFGPGTRLTVL.